A selection of T cell receptor beta chains follows, all from one sample in a study of T cell responses to AZD1222 COVID-19 vaccine. The repertoire was sequenced with immunoSEQ multiplex PCR; TCRdb's copy has only in-frame clones and lacks some. The sample shows 150,000 to 200,000 clones, 87% of them seen only once. The material sequenced was peripheral blood, taken on day 0 of MenACWY control vaccination. All receptors come from an adult in good health. Each CDR3 is given with its conserved first and last residue. D genes are given only for firm matches. Clone size is given for some rows only: seen once, a few or many times, or a class if the clone is expanded.

j_call	clone_size	v_call	d_call	cdr3_aa	cdr3_nt
TRBJ2-7	-	TRBV28	-	CASAPEGTVTTYEQYF	TGTGCCAGCGCGCCGGAGGGGACAGTAACGACCTACGAGCAGTACTTC
TRBJ2-1	-	TRBV3-1/TRBV3-2	-	CASVDSLNEQFF	TGTGCCAGCGTGGACAGCCTCAATGAGCAGTTCTTC
TRBJ2-2	-	TRBV10-3	TRBD2	CAITGLAGGLPTGELFF	TGTGCCATCACTGGACTAGCGGGAGGGCTACCCACCGGGGAGCTGTTTTTT
TRBJ1-5	-	TRBV5-1	-	CASAPQAGNQPQHF	TGCGCCAGCGCTCCCCAGGCGGGCAATCAGCCCCAGCATTTT
TRBJ1-1	-	TRBV27	-	CASSLSSEAFF	TGTGCCAGCAGTTTAAGTTCTGAAGCTTTCTTT
TRBJ1-5	-	TRBV6-1	-	CASSGQGRSSNQPQHF	TGTGCCAGCAGTGGCCAGGGTAGGAGCAGCAATCAGCCCCAGCATTTT
TRBJ2-5	-	TRBV19	-	CASSMGRLGTQYF	TGTGCCAGTAGTATGGGACGGTTAGGGACCCAGTACTTC
TRBJ1-6	-	TRBV3-1/TRBV3-2	-	CASSQGPEGASPLHF	TGTGCCAGCAGCCAAGGTCCTGAGGGAGCCTCACCCCTCCACTTT
TRBJ2-7	-	TRBV5-6	TRBD1	CASSLGGTGNGEQYF	TGTGCCAGCAGCTTGGGGGGGACAGGGAACGGCGAGCAGTACTTC
TRBJ2-1	-	TRBV7-9	TRBD1	CASSPATGTGVNEQFF	TGTGCCAGCAGCCCCGCTACCGGGACAGGGGTCAATGAGCAGTTCTTC
TRBJ2-1	-	TRBV28	TRBD2	CASIAQRGVRTRSAQFF	TGTGCCAGCATCGCCCAACGGGGGGTCAGGACTCGTTCGGCGCAGTTCTTC
TRBJ1-2	-	TRBV15	-	CATSTTGHRAGYTF	TGTGCCACCAGCACGACAGGCCACAGGGCGGGCTACACCTTC
TRBJ1-5	-	TRBV28	TRBD1	CASSLLRTGIVPLRNQPQHF	TGTGCCAGCAGTTTACTACGGACAGGGATTGTTCCCCTTCGCAATCAGCCCCAGCATTTT
TRBJ2-3	-	TRBV27	TRBD1	CASRTLWTGGTDTQYF	TGTGCCAGCAGAACCCTATGGACAGGGGGCACAGATACGCAGTATTTT
TRBJ2-5	-	TRBV14	-	CASSQVTGQETQYF	TGTGCCAGCAGCCAAGTCACGGGGCAAGAGACCCAGTACTTC
TRBJ1-4	once	TRBV7-9	-	CASSLVSHRAFNEKLFF	TGTGCCAGCAGCTTAGTATCTCACAGGGCCTTTAATGAAAAACTGTTTTTT
TRBJ1-1	-	TRBV7-8	TRBD1	CASSKTGGTEAFF	TGTGCCAGCAGCAAAACAGGGGGGACTGAAGCTTTCTTT
TRBJ2-3	-	TRBV28	TRBD2	CASSFFGRGTDTQYF	TGTGCCAGCAGTTTTTTCGGGAGGGGCACAGATACGCAGTATTTT
TRBJ2-2	-	TRBV25-1	-	CASSDKLATNTGELFF	TGTGCCAGCAGTGACAAGCTAGCGACGAACACCGGGGAGCTGTTTTTT
TRBJ1-5	-	TRBV27	-	CASSFGDSNQPQHF	TGTGCCAGCAGTTTTGGCGATAGCAATCAGCCCCAGCATTTT
TRBJ2-7	once	TRBV10-1	-	CANGAFGRYEQYF	TGCGCCAACGGCGCCTTTGGTCGCTACGAGCAGTACTTC
TRBJ2-5	-	TRBV30	TRBD1	CAWRRKQGETQYF	TGTGCCTGGAGGAGAAAACAGGGGGAGACCCAGTACTTC
TRBJ2-7	-	TRBV27	-	CASSPGWDSYEQYF	TGTGCCAGCAGTCCCGGGTGGGACTCCTACGAGCAGTACTTC
TRBJ1-1	-	TRBV7-3	TRBD1	CASSDREGTKAFF	TGTGCCAGCAGCGACAGGGAGGGCACTAAAGCTTTCTTT
TRBJ2-5	-	TRBV5-1	TRBD2	CASSPGLAGGSASETQYF	TGCGCCAGCAGCCCGGGACTAGCGGGAGGGTCGGCGTCGGAGACCCAGTACTTC
TRBJ2-1	-	TRBV7-7	-	CASSLGPTGSYNEQFF	TGTGCTAGCAGCTTAGGTCCTACGGGCTCCTACAATGAGCAGTTCTTC
TRBJ1-1	-	TRBV6-5	-	CASSPLPGEAEAFF	TGTGCCAGCAGTCCCCTCCCAGGGGAGGCTGAAGCTTTCTTT
TRBJ1-4	-	TRBV7-8	TRBD1	CASSSTGQPNEKLFF	TGTGCCAGCAGCTCTACGGGACAGCCTAATGAAAAACTGTTTTTT
TRBJ2-7	few	TRBV24-1	TRBD1	CATSDRPGTGSYEQYF	TGTGCCACCAGTGATCGTCCCGGGACAGGATCCTACGAGCAGTACTTC
TRBJ2-7	-	TRBV18	-	CASSPTEVNEQYF	TGTGCCAGCTCACCAACAGAGGTCAACGAGCAGTACTTC
TRBJ1-6	once	TRBV30	-	CAWQTGLNSPLHF	TGTGCCTGGCAAACAGGGCTTAATTCACCCCTCCACTTT
TRBJ1-2	-	TRBV7-9	TRBD1	CASAIATQGVGYTF	TGTGCCAGCGCTATCGCAACACAGGGGGTTGGCTACACCTTC
TRBJ1-4	-	TRBV20-1	-	CSAGGGEKLFF	TGCAGTGCGGGGGGAGGTGAAAAACTGTTTTTT
TRBJ1-3	-	TRBV4-2	-	CASSQDGRGYGNTIYF	TGTGCCAGCAGCCAAGATGGCAGGGGCTATGGAAACACCATATATTTT
TRBJ2-7	-	TRBV30	-	CVTDRVSYEQYF	TGTGTCACGGACCGTGTGTCCTACGAGCAGTACTTC
TRBJ2-7	-	TRBV7-3	-	CASSSPGNSYEQYF	TGTGCCAGCAGCTCTCCCGGGAACTCATACGAGCAGTACTTC
TRBJ1-5	-	TRBV7-9	TRBD1	CASSRQGDSNQPQHF	TGTGCCAGCAGCCGACAGGGGGATAGCAATCAGCCCCAGCATTTT
TRBJ2-7	-	TRBV5-1	TRBD1	CASSPGQGEQYF	TGCGCCAGCAGCCCCGGACAGGGCGAGCAGTACTTC
TRBJ2-2	few	TRBV3-1/TRBV3-2	-	CASSQGQLGTGELFF	TGTGCCAGCAGCCAGGGGCAGTTAGGCACCGGGGAGCTGTTTTTT
TRBJ1-2	-	TRBV28	-	CASASAGGGSYTF	TGTGCCAGCGCATCCGCGGGGGGGGGCAGCTACACCTTC
TRBJ2-1	few	TRBV2	TRBD2	CASSPGGLINEQFF	TGTGCCAGCAGCCCGGGGGGGCTAATCAATGAGCAGTTCTTC
TRBJ1-5	-	TRBV19	TRBD1	CASAARDRDNQPQHF	TGTGCCAGTGCCGCCCGGGACAGGGATAATCAGCCCCAGCATTTT
TRBJ2-1	once	TRBV29-1	TRBD2	CSAASGTSGEQFF	TGCAGCGCTGCATCCGGGACTAGCGGTGAGCAGTTCTTC
TRBJ1-2	-	TRBV6-1	-	CASGRAGYGYTF	TGTGCCAGCGGGAGGGCCGGCTATGGCTACACCTTC
TRBJ2-7	-	TRBV20-1	-	CSASHSYEQYF	TGCAGTGCTAGTCATTCCTACGAGCAGTACTTC
TRBJ2-1	-	TRBV19	TRBD2	CASSIDGGLAGGGYNEQFF	TGTGCCAGTAGTATAGATGGGGGACTAGCGGGAGGCGGGTACAATGAGCAGTTCTTC
TRBJ2-5	few	TRBV6-2/TRBV6-3	TRBD2	CASSYSSGGGLQETQYF	TGTGCCAGCAGTTACTCGAGCGGCGGGGGGCTCCAAGAGACCCAGTACTTC
TRBJ1-1	-	TRBV5-4	TRBD1	CASSPQGVINTEAFF	TGTGCCAGCAGCCCCCAGGGGGTAATCAACACTGAAGCTTTCTTT
TRBJ1-2	-	TRBV28	-	CASSLLGVGIYGYTF	TGTGCCAGCAGTTTATTGGGGGTGGGGATCTATGGCTACACCTTC
TRBJ2-3	-	TRBV11-2	-	CASSPPGGTDTQYF	TGTGCCAGCAGCCCCCCGGGCGGCACAGATACGCAGTATTTT
TRBJ1-5	-	TRBV28	-	CASSLAYQPQHF	TGTGCCAGCAGTTTGGCTTATCAGCCCCAGCATTTT
TRBJ2-7	-	TRBV27	-	CASSFTGTAFYEQYF	TGTGCCAGCAGTTTCACAGGAACCGCCTTTTACGAGCAGTACTTC
TRBJ1-1	-	TRBV29-1	-	CSALTWENTEAFF	TGCAGCGCCCTAACCTGGGAGAACACTGAAGCTTTCTTT